A selection of T cell receptor beta chains follows, all from one sample in a study of cytomegalovirus exposure and HLA in healthy donors. The method was immunoSEQ multiplex PCR; TCRdb's version includes in-frame clones alone and lacks a portion of them. The sample lists under 200,000 clones, 70% to 90% seen once, with 5.7% in the top ten. Sequencing was performed on PBMCs. The receptors stem from a woman in her twenties or thirties in good health and CMV-seronegative. CDR3s leave out the opening cysteine and the closing phenylalanine or tryptophan.

v_gene: TRBV4-2; j_gene: TRBJ2-2; CDR3aa: ASSHYGGGPGELF
v_gene: TRBV5-4; j_gene: TRBJ1-3; CDR3aa: ASRPGTEDTIY
v_gene: TRBV5-4; j_gene: TRBJ2-3; CDR3aa: ASSRGGRGGQTHTDTQY
v_gene: TRBV18; j_gene: TRBJ2-5; CDR3aa: ASSPPGEREGQETQY
v_gene: TRBV30; j_gene: TRBJ1-2; CDR3aa: AWSTYGGYGYT
v_gene: TRBV20-1; j_gene: TRBJ2-7; CDR3aa: SAQDEYEQY
v_gene: TRBV13; j_gene: TRBJ2-1; CDR3aa: ASSLGFGQLISYNEQF
v_gene: TRBV15; j_gene: TRBJ2-3; CDR3aa: ATSSSGYTDTQY
v_gene: TRBV5-6; j_gene: TRBJ2-2; CDR3aa: ASTPMRTARELF
v_gene: TRBV6-6; j_gene: TRBJ1-1; CDR3aa: ASSYSGGLGTEAF
v_gene: TRBV27; j_gene: TRBJ1-4; CDR3aa: ASSLQATGRFLNEKLF
v_gene: TRBV15; j_gene: TRBJ2-7; CDR3aa: ATSRDRLSYEQY
v_gene: TRBV28; j_gene: TRBJ1-5; CDR3aa: ASSSRDSTNQPQH
v_gene: TRBV5-8; j_gene: TRBJ2-7; CDR3aa: ASSLLPREQY